These 2 T cell receptor beta chains share one sample of origin, sequenced in a study of blood T cell repertoires in COVID-19 (dated by TCRdb to 2018 to 2020). The method behind the library was the immunoSEQ multiplex PCR assay. TCRdb mirrors the immuneACCESS table, restricted to in-frame sequences. Some clones are absent from its copies; in checked studies, under half trace to an unresolved V gene, and the reason for the others is unknown. Recorded for this sample are more than 400,000 clones; 87% of them occurred a single time. 0.65% to 0.9% of the sample is held by the ten biggest clonotypes. The sequenced sample was PBMCs or T cells enriched from blood (not recorded which). The origin of the receptors is a woman between 18 and 29 years old who had recovered from COVID-19.

This clone was counted between two and nine times. V is TRBV5-1 and J is TRBJ1-1; D ambiguous. V was pared by 4 bases and J by 1 base, with 8 bases between. Germline V CDR1 and CDR2: SGHRS, YFSETQ. The CDR3 spans 13 residues. The CDR3: CASSREGNTEAFF. The CDR3 nucleotides are TGCGCCAGCAGCCGGGAGGGGAACACTGAAGCTTTCTTT.

This chain joins TRBV21-1 and TRBJ2-5; TRBD2 was called by the table and not checked on the DNA. TRBV21-1 is flagged as a pseudogene. The CDR3 runs 16 residues. The CDR3 region is CASSKSDRLAEETQYF. The CDR3 DNA is TGTGCCAGCAGCAAGAGTGATAGACTAGCGGAAGAGACCCAGTACTTC.